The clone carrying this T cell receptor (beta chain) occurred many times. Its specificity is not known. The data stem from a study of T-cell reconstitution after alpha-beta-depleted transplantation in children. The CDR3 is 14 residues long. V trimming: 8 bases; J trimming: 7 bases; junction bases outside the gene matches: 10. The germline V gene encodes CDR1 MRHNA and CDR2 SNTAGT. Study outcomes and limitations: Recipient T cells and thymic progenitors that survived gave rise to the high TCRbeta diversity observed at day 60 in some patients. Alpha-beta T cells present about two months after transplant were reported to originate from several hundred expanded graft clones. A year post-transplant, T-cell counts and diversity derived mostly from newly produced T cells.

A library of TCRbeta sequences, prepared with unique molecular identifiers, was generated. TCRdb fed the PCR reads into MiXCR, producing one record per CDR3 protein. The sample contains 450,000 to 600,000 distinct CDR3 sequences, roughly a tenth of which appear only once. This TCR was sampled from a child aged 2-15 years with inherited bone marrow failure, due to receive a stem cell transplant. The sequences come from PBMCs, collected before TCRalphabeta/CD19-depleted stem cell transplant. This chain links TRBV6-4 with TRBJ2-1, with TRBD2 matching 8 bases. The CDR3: CASPLAGGGNEQFF. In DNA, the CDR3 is TGTGCCAGCCCCCTGGCGGGAGGCGGGAATGAGCAGTTCTTC.